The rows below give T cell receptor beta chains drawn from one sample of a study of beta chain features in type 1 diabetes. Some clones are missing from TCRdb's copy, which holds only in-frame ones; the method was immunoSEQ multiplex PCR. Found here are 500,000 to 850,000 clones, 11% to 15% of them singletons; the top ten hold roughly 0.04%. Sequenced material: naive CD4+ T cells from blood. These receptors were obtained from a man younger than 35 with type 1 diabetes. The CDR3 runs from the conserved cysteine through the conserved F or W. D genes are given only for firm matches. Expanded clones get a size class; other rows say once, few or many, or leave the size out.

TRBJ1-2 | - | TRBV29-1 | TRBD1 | CSVEGGQGAFYGYTF | TGCAGCGTTGAAGGTGGACAGGGTGCTTTTTATGGCTACACCTTC
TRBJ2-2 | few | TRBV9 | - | CASSVEVTGELFF | TGTGCCAGCAGCGTAGAAGTGACCGGGGAGCTGTTTTTT
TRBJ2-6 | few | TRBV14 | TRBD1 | CASSQDLIMGQGFFGANVLTF | TGTGCCAGCAGCCAAGATCTCATTATGGGACAGGGGTTCTTTGGGGCCAACGTCCTGACTTTC
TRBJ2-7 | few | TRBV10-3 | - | CAISDRVYEQYF | TGTGCCATCAGTGATCGAGTCTACGAGCAGTACTTC
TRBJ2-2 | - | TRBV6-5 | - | CASSPGPLRRELFF | TGTGCCAGCAGCCCGGGACCGCTCCGGCGGGAGCTGTTTTTT
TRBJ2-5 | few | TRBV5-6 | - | CASSKPQETQYF | TGTGCCAGCAGTAAGCCTCAAGAGACCCAGTACTTC
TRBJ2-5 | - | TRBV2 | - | CASSSAGRETQYF | TGTGCCAGCAGTTCTGCGGGAAGGGAGACCCAGTACTTC
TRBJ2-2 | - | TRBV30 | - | CAWDPIRGASTGELFF | TGTGCCTGGGACCCCATTCGGGGGGCCAGCACCGGGGAGCTGTTTTTT
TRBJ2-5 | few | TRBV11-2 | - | CASSSFLGLQETQYF | TGTGCCAGCAGCTCCTTTTTGGGGTTACAAGAGACCCAGTACTTC
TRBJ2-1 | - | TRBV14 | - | CASSQNGRAVEQFF | TGTGCCAGCAGCCAAAACGGGAGAGCGGTTGAGCAGTTCTTC
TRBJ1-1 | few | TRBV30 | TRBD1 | CASAKRPGQGSAEAFF | TGTGCCAGCGCTAAGAGACCGGGACAGGGGTCCGCTGAAGCTTTCTTT
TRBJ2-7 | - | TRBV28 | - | CASSLGYEQYF | TGTGCCAGCAGTTTAGGTTACGAGCAGTACTTC
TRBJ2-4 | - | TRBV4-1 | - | CASSQDPRAGYSKNIQYF | TGCGCCAGCAGCCAAGACCCGCGGGCGGGGTACTCCAAAAACATTCAGTACTTC
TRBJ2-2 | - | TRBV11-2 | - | CASSQPRVYGGELFF | TGTGCCAGCAGTCAACCCCGGGTATATGGCGGGGAGCTGTTTTTT
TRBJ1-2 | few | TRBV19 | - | CASSMSGVGYGYTF | TGTGCCAGTAGTATGTCGGGGGTAGGCTATGGCTACACCTTC
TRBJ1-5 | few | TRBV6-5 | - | CASSHPGTWAQHF | TGTGCCAGCAGTCACCCCGGGACTTGGGCCCAGCATTTT
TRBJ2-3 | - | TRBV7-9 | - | CASSRDGGSDTQYF | TGTGCCAGCAGCCGGGACGGCGGTTCAGATACGCAGTATTTT
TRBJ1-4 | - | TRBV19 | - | CASSPFDRLSNEKLFF | TGTGCCAGTAGCCCTTTCGACAGGCTGTCGAATGAAAAACTGTTTTTT
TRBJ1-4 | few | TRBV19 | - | CASSIRRGNEKLFF | TGTGCCAGTAGTATACGGCGGGGGAATGAAAAACTGTTTTTT
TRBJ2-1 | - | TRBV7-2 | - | CASTSNPTYNEQFF | TGTGCCAGCACCTCTAACCCCACCTACAATGAGCAGTTCTTC
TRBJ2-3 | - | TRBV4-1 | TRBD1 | CASSQVRLQGGTDTQYF | TGCGCCAGCAGCCAAGTTAGGCTACAGGGGGGCACAGATACGCAGTATTTT